The sequence of this T cell receptor beta chain was determined in a study of CD8 T cells in Susac syndrome. An amount of RNA that ranged from roughly 0.45 to 1 ug was reverse transcribed with random hexamers. One entry per CDR3 protein results from TCRdb running MiXCR on the immunoSEQ multiplex PCR reads. The profile shows about 440,000 distinct CDR3 sequences, approximately 85% of them singletons. The CDR3 sequence is 15 residues long. CDR1 is SNHLY, CDR2 FYNNEI, per germline. V dropped 6 bases and J dropped 4; count of bases not matched to a gene: 7. The sample comprised CD8+ T cells from PBMCs. This receptor was identified in a human donor with multiple sclerosis. The V gene is TRBV2, the J gene TRBJ1-2; 11 bases match TRBD1. The CDR3 nucleotides read TGTGCCAGCAGCGAATTCGGGACAGGGGGCTATGGCTACACCTTC. Its protein is CASSEFGTGGYGYTF.